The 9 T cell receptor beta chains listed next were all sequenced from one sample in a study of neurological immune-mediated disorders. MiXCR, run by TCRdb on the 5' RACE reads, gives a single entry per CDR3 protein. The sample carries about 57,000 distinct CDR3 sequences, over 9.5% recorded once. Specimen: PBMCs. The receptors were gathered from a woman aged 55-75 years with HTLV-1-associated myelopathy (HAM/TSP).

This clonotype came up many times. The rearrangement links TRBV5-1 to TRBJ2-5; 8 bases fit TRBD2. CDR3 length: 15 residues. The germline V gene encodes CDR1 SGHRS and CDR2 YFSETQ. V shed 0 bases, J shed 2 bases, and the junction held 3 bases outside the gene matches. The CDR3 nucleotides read TGCGCCAGCAGCTTGGCTAGCGGGTTTCAAGAGACCCAGTACTTC. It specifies CASSLASGFQETQYF.

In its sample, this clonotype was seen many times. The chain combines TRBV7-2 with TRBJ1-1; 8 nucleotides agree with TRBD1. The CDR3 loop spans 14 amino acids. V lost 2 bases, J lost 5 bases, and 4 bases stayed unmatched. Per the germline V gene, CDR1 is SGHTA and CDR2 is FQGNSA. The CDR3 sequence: CASSLKQGETEAFF. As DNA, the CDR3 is TGTGCCAGCAGCTTAAAACAGGGGGAAACTGAAGCTTTCTTT.

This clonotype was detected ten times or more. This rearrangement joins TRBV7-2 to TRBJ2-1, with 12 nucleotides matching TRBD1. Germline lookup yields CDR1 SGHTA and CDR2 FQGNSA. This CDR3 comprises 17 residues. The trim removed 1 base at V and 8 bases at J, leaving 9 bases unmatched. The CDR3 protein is CASSLDWGTGGRYEQFF. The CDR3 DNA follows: TGTGCCAGCAGCTTAGACTGGGGGACAGGGGGCAGATATGAGCAGTTCTTC.

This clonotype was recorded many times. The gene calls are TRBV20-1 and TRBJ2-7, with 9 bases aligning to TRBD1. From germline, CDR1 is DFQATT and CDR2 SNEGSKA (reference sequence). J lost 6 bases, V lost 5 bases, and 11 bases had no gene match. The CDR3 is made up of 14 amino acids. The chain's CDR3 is CSAAPGTGSLEQYF. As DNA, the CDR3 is TGCAGTGCTGCACCCGGGACAGGGTCTCTCGAGCAGTACTTC.

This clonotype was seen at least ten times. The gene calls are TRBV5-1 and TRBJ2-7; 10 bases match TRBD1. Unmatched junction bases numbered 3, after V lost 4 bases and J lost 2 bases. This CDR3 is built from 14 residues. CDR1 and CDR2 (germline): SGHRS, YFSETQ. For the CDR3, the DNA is TGCGCCAGCAGCCCCGGGACAGGGGCCTACGAGCAGTACTTC. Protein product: CASSPGTGAYEQYF. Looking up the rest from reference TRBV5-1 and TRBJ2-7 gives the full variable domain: KAGVTQTPRYLIKTRGQQVTLSCSPISGHRSVSWYQQTPGQGLQFLFEYFSETQRNKGNFPGRFSGRQFSNSRSEMNVSTLELGDSALYLCASSPGTGAYEQYFGPGTRLTVT.

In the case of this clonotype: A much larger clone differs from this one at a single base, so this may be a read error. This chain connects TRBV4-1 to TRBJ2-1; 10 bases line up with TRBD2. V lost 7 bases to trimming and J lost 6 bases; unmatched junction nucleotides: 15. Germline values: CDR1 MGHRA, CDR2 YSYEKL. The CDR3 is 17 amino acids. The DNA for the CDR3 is TGCGCCAGCATCTCCTATGGGGAGACTAGCGGGCCCAATGAGCAGTTCTTC. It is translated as CASISYGETSGPNEQFF.

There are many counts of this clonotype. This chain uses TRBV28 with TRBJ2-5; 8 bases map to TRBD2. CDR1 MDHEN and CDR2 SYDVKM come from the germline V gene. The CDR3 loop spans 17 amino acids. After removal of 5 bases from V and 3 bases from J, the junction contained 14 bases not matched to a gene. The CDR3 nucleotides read TGTGCCAGCAGTCTTGACCGGCCGGGAGGGCCGGAAGAGACCCAGTACTTC. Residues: CASSLDRPGGPEETQYF.

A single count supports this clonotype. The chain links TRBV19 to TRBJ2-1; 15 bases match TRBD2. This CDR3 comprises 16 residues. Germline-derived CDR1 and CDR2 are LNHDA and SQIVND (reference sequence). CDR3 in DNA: TGTGCTGCGGGACTAGCGGGAGGCCTCTCCTACAATGAGCAGTTCTTC. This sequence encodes CAAGLAGGLSYNEQFF.

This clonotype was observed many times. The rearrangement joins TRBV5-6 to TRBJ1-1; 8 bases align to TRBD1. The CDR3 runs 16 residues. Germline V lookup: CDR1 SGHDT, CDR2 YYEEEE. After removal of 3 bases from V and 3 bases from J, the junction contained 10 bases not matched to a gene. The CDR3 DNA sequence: TGTGCCAGCAGCTCGTTTCAGGGGGCTACGGACACTGAAGCTTTCTTT. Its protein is CASSSFQGATDTEAFF.